The rows below give T cell receptor beta chains drawn from one sample of a study of blood T cell repertoires in COVID-19. The data were produced by immunoSEQ multiplex PCR, yet TCRdb's version contains in-frame clones alone and is incomplete. The sample has under 80,000 clones, less than 90% seen once. Sequencing was carried out using peripheral blood. The receptors were gathered from a man older than 75 in a cohort sampled during active COVID-19. The CDR3 runs from the conserved cysteine through the conserved F or W. Fields, in order: V gene, clone size, D gene, J gene, CDR3 DNA, CDR3 protein. The D gene is left open where the match is weak. Size is stated for part of the rows, as once, few or many counts, or as a class when the clone is expanded.

V: TRBV24-1
size: NA
D: TRBD1
J: TRBJ2-1
DNA: TGTGCCACCAGTGATGCGGACAGGGTCTTAAATGAGCAGTTCTTC
CDR3: CATSDADRVLNEQFF

V: TRBV19
size: NA
D: NA
J: TRBJ1-1
DNA: TGTGCCAGTAGTACGGGGCCCGGGGGCACTGAAGCTTTCTTT
CDR3: CASSTGPGGTEAFF

V: TRBV10-3
size: NA
D: NA
J: TRBJ2-3
DNA: TGTGCCGTAAGCCCCTCCGAGGGTACAGATACGCAGTATTTT
CDR3: CAVSPSEGTDTQYF

V: TRBV7-9
size: few
D: NA
J: TRBJ1-3
DNA: TGTGCCAGCAGCGCAGACAGCTCTGGAAACACCATATATTTT
CDR3: CASSADSSGNTIYF

V: TRBV6-1
size: once
D: NA
J: TRBJ1-6
DNA: TGTGCCAGCAGCCAGGCTCTCACCTATAATTCACCCCTCCACTTT
CDR3: CASSQALTYNSPLHF

V: TRBV5-1
size: few
D: TRBD1
J: TRBJ2-7
DNA: TGCGCCAGCAGCTCCGGGACAGGTACCTACGAGCAGTACTTC
CDR3: CASSSGTGTYEQYF

V: TRBV4-2
size: NA
D: TRBD2
J: TRBJ2-2
DNA: TGTGCCAGCAGCTTGGGACTAGTTACCGGGGAGCTGTTTTTT
CDR3: CASSLGLVTGELFF

V: TRBV19
size: NA
D: TRBD2
J: TRBJ2-2
DNA: TGTGCCACCCTCCCGGGGGGGGTTAACACCGGGGAGCTGTTTTTT
CDR3: CATLPGGVNTGELFF

V: TRBV29-1
size: once
D: NA
J: TRBJ1-1
DNA: TGCAGCGTTGGCCGGGGGAACACTGAAGCTTTCTTT
CDR3: CSVGRGNTEAFF

V: TRBV5-1
size: once
D: NA
J: TRBJ2-1
DNA: TGCGCCAGCAGCCCGGAGAGTAGCGGATACAATGAGCAGTTCTTC
CDR3: CASSPESSGYNEQFF

V: TRBV5-1
size: NA
D: TRBD1
J: TRBJ1-2
DNA: TGCGCCAGCAGCTTACAGGGGTATGGCTACACCTTC
CDR3: CASSLQGYGYTF

V: TRBV5-1
size: NA
D: TRBD2
J: TRBJ2-3
DNA: TGCGCCAGCAGCTTGGCCGGGACTAGTCCGCGCACAGATACGCAGTATTTT
CDR3: CASSLAGTSPRTDTQYF

V: TRBV7-8
size: NA
D: TRBD1
J: TRBJ1-5
DNA: TGTGCCAGCAGCTTAGTGAATCAGGGGGGTCAGCCCCAGCATTTT
CDR3: CASSLVNQGGQPQHF

V: TRBV7-9
size: NA
D: NA
J: TRBJ1-2
DNA: TGTGCCAGCAGCGCCGGGGTTAACTATGGCTACACCTTC
CDR3: CASSAGVNYGYTF

V: TRBV10-3
size: NA
D: TRBD1
J: TRBJ1-2
DNA: TGTGCCATCAGTAGAACGACAGGGGCTAATAAGGGCTACACCTTC
CDR3: CAISRTTGANKGYTF

V: TRBV24-1
size: NA
D: TRBD1
J: TRBJ2-5
DNA: TGTGCCACCAGTGAATCCGGACAGGATGTGACCCAGTACTTC
CDR3: CATSESGQDVTQYF

V: TRBV5-1
size: NA
D: TRBD2
J: TRBJ2-7
DNA: TGCGCCAGCAGCTTGGCCAGGGCTAGCGGGACGTACGAGCAGTACTTC
CDR3: CASSLARASGTYEQYF

V: TRBV5-4
size: NA
D: NA
J: TRBJ1-6
DNA: TGTGCCAGCAGCTTGCGGGGGGGAAGAAATTCACCCCTCCACTTT
CDR3: CASSLRGGRNSPLHF

V: TRBV28
size: once
D: NA
J: TRBJ1-1
DNA: TGTGCCAGCAGCCACGACTTCAGCAGCATTGAAGCTTTCTTT
CDR3: CASSHDFSSIEAFF

V: TRBV6-2/TRBV6-3
size: NA
D: TRBD1
J: TRBJ1-4
DNA: TGTGCCAGCAGCCAACAGGGGGCAGATGAAAAACTGTTTTTT
CDR3: CASSQQGADEKLFF

V: TRBV25-1
size: NA
D: TRBD1
J: TRBJ2-1
DNA: TGTGCCAGCAGTTCCTCAGGGGGACAGGGTTCCTACAATGAGCAGTTCTTC
CDR3: CASSSSGGQGSYNEQFF

V: TRBV9
size: NA
D: NA
J: TRBJ2-3
DNA: TGTGCCAGCAGCACGGGGGAGGAGGATACGCAGTATTTT
CDR3: CASSTGEEDTQYF

V: TRBV12-3/TRBV12-4
size: NA
D: NA
J: TRBJ1-2
DNA: TGTGCCAGCAGCCCCCGGCAGGGGTATGGCTACACCTTC
CDR3: CASSPRQGYGYTF

V: TRBV9
size: NA
D: TRBD1
J: TRBJ1-3
DNA: TGTGCCAGCAGCCTTGAGGGGGCCGGAGCTGGAAACACCATATATTTT
CDR3: CASSLEGAGAGNTIYF

V: TRBV25-1
size: NA
D: NA
J: TRBJ2-5
DNA: TGTGCCAGCAGTGGGAGCATAAGGGGGACCCAGTACTTC
CDR3: CASSGSIRGTQYF

V: TRBV28
size: NA
D: NA
J: TRBJ2-6
DNA: TGTGCCAGCAGCCCCGAGCTAAGTAGGGCCAACGTCCTGACTTTC
CDR3: CASSPELSRANVLTF

V: TRBV18
size: NA
D: NA
J: TRBJ2-3
DNA: TGTGCCAGCTCACCAGGGAGTTTCACAGATACGCAGTATTTT
CDR3: CASSPGSFTDTQYF

V: TRBV6-6
size: NA
D: TRBD1
J: TRBJ1-1
DNA: TGTGCCAGCAGTTACTCGAGGGACAGCCAATGGACTGAAGCTTTCTTT
CDR3: CASSYSRDSQWTEAFF

V: TRBV7-2
size: NA
D: NA
J: TRBJ1-6
DNA: TGTGCCAGCAGCCTGGACGGGGTGGTGTCACCCCTCCACTTT
CDR3: CASSLDGVVSPLHF

V: TRBV6-5
size: NA
D: NA
J: TRBJ2-3
DNA: TGTGCCACTGAAACAGAGACAGATACGCAGTATTTT
CDR3: CATETETDTQYF

V: TRBV9
size: NA
D: TRBD2
J: TRBJ2-1
DNA: TGTGCCAGCAGCATCGGGACTAGCGGGGTTTTCGAGGAGCAGTTCTTC
CDR3: CASSIGTSGVFEEQFF

V: TRBV2
size: NA
D: NA
J: TRBJ2-3
DNA: TGTGCCAGCCTCACAGATACGCAGTATTTT
CDR3: CASLTDTQYF

V: TRBV5-1
size: NA
D: NA
J: TRBJ2-5
DNA: TGCGCCAGCAGCTTGGCGGGGGTGATAATGGGGGAGACCCAGTACTTC
CDR3: CASSLAGVIMGETQYF

V: TRBV18
size: NA
D: TRBD1
J: TRBJ1-3
DNA: TGTGCCAGCTCACCAAAGGCTGGGACAGGGGGGTTCTCTGGAAACACCATATATTTT
CDR3: CASSPKAGTGGFSGNTIYF

V: TRBV12-5
size: NA
D: TRBD1
J: TRBJ2-5
DNA: TGTGCTAGTGGCCTCGGACAGGGGGAAGAGACCCAGTACTTC
CDR3: CASGLGQGEETQYF

V: TRBV11-3
size: NA
D: TRBD2
J: TRBJ2-3
DNA: TGTGCCAGCAGCTTAGGATCTAGCGGGGGGGGTTATACGCAGTATTTT
CDR3: CASSLGSSGGGYTQYF

V: TRBV5-4
size: NA
D: NA
J: TRBJ1-3
DNA: TGTGCCAGCAGCTCATTTCCGGGACAAGGTGGAAACACCATATATTTT
CDR3: CASSSFPGQGGNTIYF

V: TRBV4-2
size: NA
D: NA
J: TRBJ1-4
DNA: TGTGCCAGCAGCCGAAACCTTGGGGGGTATGGTGAAAAACTGTTTTTT
CDR3: CASSRNLGGYGEKLFF

V: TRBV6-5
size: NA
D: TRBD2
J: TRBJ2-1
DNA: TGTGCCAGCACCCCGAGGCGGGGGGGCCATAGACGGTTCTTC
CDR3: CASTPRRGGHRRFF

V: TRBV27
size: NA
D: NA
J: TRBJ2-3
DNA: TGTGCCAGCAGCCAGACAGACCGCACAGATACGCAGTATTTT
CDR3: CASSQTDRTDTQYF

V: TRBV11-3
size: NA
D: TRBD2
J: TRBJ2-3
DNA: TGTGCCAGCAGCCCGGGGGGGGTGTCGGCAGATACGCAGTATTTT
CDR3: CASSPGGVSADTQYF

V: TRBV12-3/TRBV12-4
size: NA
D: TRBD1
J: TRBJ1-1
DNA: TGTGCCAGCAGTTTAAGGGGGCCGGGTGAAGCTTTCTTT
CDR3: CASSLRGPGEAFF

V: TRBV28
size: NA
D: NA
J: TRBJ2-1
DNA: TGTGCCAGCAGTCCTCGGACACCAATGGGTGACAATGAGCAGTTCTTC
CDR3: CASSPRTPMGDNEQFF

V: TRBV5-8
size: NA
D: TRBD1
J: TRBJ1-6
DNA: TGTGCCAGCAGCTTGGGACAGGGGGATTCACCCCTCCACTTT
CDR3: CASSLGQGDSPLHF

V: TRBV6-2/TRBV6-3
size: NA
D: TRBD1
J: TRBJ1-5
DNA: TGTGCCAGCAGTTTCGGACAGGGTGGCAATCAGCCCCAGCATTTT
CDR3: CASSFGQGGNQPQHF

V: TRBV4-2
size: NA
D: TRBD1
J: TRBJ1-4
DNA: TGTGCCAGCAGCCAAAGATTCCTACAGGGGGGTACTAATGAAAAACTGTTTTTT
CDR3: CASSQRFLQGGTNEKLFF

V: TRBV5-1
size: NA
D: NA
J: TRBJ1-1
DNA: TGCGCCAGCAGCCCGGCTGAGGGGAGGGATGAAGCTTTCTTT
CDR3: CASSPAEGRDEAFF

V: TRBV5-4
size: NA
D: NA
J: TRBJ1-5
DNA: TGTGCCAGCAGTCCCGAACAGGACGGGAGGGAGCCCCAGCATTTT
CDR3: CASSPEQDGREPQHF

V: TRBV11-3
size: NA
D: NA
J: TRBJ1-4
DNA: TGTGCCAGCAGCCAGTCACCCTCAGGTCCAACTAATGAAAAACTGTTTTTT
CDR3: CASSQSPSGPTNEKLFF

V: TRBV7-2
size: few
D: TRBD1
J: TRBJ2-5
DNA: TGTGCCAGCAGCTTAGATAATCGAGGGGGCAGAGAGACCCAGTACTTC
CDR3: CASSLDNRGGRETQYF

V: TRBV5-1
size: NA
D: NA
J: TRBJ1-2
DNA: TGCGCCAGCAGCTCAGGGGACCCTATAGGTGGCTACACCTTC
CDR3: CASSSGDPIGGYTF

V: TRBV5-3
size: NA
D: TRBD1
J: TRBJ1-2
DNA: TGTGCCACACCTGACAACCGAGACAGGGGATTCCGTAATGGCTACACCTTC
CDR3: CATPDNRDRGFRNGYTF

V: TRBV6-4
size: NA
D: NA
J: TRBJ2-3
DNA: TGTGCCAGCAGTGACTCGATCGGGGGGCTGGCAGATACGCAGTATTTT
CDR3: CASSDSIGGLADTQYF

V: TRBV18
size: NA
D: TRBD1
J: TRBJ2-3
DNA: TGTGCCAGCTCACCGGGACAGGGCGCTACGCAGTATTTT
CDR3: CASSPGQGATQYF